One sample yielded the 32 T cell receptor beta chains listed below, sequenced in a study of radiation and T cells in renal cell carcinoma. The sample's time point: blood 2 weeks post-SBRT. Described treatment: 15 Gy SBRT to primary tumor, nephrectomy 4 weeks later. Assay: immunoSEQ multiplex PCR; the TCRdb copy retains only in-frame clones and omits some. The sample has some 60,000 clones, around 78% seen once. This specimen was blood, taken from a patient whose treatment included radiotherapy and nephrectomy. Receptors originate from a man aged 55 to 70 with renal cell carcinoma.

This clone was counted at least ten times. CDR3 coding DNA: TGTGCCAGCAGTGGGAACAAAGAGACCCAGTACTTC. Protein product: CASSGNKETQYF. The gene calls are TRBV28 and TRBJ2-5; D is unclear. There are 12 residues in the CDR3. The germline V and J ends were trimmed by 5 bases and 3 bases, with 7 bases remaining between them. Germline lookup yields CDR1 MDHEN and CDR2 SYDVKM.

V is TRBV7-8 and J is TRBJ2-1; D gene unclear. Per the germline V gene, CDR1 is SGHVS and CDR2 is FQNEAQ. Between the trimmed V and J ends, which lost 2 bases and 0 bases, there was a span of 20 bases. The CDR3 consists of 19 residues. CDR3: CASSLSSPYYYSSYNEQFF. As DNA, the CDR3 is TGTGCCAGCAGCTTATCCTCCCCCTACTATTACAGCTCCTACAATGAGCAGTTCTTC.

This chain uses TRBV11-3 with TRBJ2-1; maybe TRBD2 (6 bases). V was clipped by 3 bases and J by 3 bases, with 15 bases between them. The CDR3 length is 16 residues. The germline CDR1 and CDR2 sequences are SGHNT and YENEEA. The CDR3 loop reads CASSFQVGGFYNEQFF. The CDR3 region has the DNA TGTGCCAGCAGCTTTCAGGTGGGAGGATTCTACAATGAGCAGTTCTTC.

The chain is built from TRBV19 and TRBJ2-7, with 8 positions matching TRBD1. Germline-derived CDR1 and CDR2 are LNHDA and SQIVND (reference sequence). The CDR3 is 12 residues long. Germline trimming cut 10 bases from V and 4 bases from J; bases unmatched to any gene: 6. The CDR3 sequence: CATTTGAYEQYF. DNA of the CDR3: TGTGCCACTACGACAGGGGCGTACGAGCAGTACTTC.

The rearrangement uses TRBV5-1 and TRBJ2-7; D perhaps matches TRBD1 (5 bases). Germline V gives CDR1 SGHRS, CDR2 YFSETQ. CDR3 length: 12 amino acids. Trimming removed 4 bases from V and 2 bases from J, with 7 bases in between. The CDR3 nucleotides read TGCGCCAGCAGCACAGGAGCCTACGAGCAGTACTTC. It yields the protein CASSTGAYEQYF. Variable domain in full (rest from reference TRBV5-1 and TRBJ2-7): KAGVTQTPRYLIKTRGQQVTLSCSPISGHRSVSWYQQTPGQGLQFLFEYFSETQRNKGNFPGRFSGRQFSNSRSEMNVSTLELGDSALYLCASSTGAYEQYFGPGTRLTVT.

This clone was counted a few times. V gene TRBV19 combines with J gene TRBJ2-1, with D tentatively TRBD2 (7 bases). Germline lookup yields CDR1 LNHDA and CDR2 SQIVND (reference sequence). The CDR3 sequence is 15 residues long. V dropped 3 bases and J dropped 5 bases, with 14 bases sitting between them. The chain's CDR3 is CASSMRGEGNNEQFF. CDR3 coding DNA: TGTGCCAGTAGTATGAGGGGGGAGGGAAACAATGAGCAGTTCTTC.

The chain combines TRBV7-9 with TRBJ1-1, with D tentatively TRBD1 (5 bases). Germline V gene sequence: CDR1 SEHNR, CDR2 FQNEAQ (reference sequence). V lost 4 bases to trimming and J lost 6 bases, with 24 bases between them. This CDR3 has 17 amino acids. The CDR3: CASSYRDGGFGSPEAFF. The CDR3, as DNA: TGTGCCAGCAGCTACCGGGACGGGGGGTTTGGGAGCCCTGAAGCTTTCTTT.

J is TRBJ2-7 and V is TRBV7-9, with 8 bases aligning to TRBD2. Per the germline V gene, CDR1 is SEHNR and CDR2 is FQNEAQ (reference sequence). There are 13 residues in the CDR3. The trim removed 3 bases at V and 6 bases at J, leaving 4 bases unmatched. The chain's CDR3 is CASSFYGTSEQYV. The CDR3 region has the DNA TGTGCCAGCAGCTTTTATGGGACTAGCGAGCAGTACGTC.

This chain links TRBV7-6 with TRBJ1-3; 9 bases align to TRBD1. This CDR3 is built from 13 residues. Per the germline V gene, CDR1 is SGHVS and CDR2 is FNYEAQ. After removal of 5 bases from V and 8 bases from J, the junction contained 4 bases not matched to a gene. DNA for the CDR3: TGTGCCAGCAGCGCGGGACAGGGAGACACCATATATTTT. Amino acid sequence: CASSAGQGDTIYF. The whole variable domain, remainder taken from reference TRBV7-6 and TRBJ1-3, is GAGVSQSPRYKVTKRGQDVALRCDPISGHVSLYWYRQALGQGPEFLTYFNYEAQQDKSGLPNDRFSAERPEGSISTLTIQRTEQRDSAMYRCASSAGQGDTIYFGEGSWLTVV.

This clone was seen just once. In nucleotides, the CDR3 is TGTGCCAGCAGCACCTTGGGACTCGGATTGGCAGATACGCAGTATTTT. This sequence encodes CASSTLGLGLADTQYF. V gene TRBV9 combines with J gene TRBJ2-3; D might be TRBD2 (6 bases). The germline V gene encodes CDR1 SGDLS and CDR2 YYNGEE. Trimming shortened V by 4 bases and J by 4 bases, and 19 bases separated the two germline ends. This CDR3 spans 16 amino acids.

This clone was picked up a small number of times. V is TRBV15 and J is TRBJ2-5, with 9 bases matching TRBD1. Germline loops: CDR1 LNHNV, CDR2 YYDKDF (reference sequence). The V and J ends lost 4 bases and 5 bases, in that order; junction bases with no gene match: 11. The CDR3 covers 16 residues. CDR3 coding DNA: TGTGCCACCAGCACATCCGGGACAGGGAGGGGCGAGACCCAGTACTTC. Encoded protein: CATSTSGTGRGETQYF.

This chain's CDR3 is CASSPPWAGSNTEAFF. CDR3 nucleotide sequence: TGTGCCAGCTCACCACCTTGGGCCGGGTCGAACACTGAAGCTTTCTTT. V and J are TRBV18 and TRBJ1-1; no clear D. Germline CDR1 is KGHSH and CDR2 is LQKENI. Trimming cost V 0 bases and J 1 base, with 12 bases left between them. The CDR3 is 16 residues long. The full variable domain, rest sourced from reference TRBV18 and TRBJ1-1, is NAGVMQNPRHLVRRRGQEARLRCSPMKGHSHVYWYRQLPEEGLKFMVYLQKENIIDESGMPKERFSAEFPKEGPSILRIQQVVRGDSAAYFCASSPPWAGSNTEAFFGQGTRLTVV.

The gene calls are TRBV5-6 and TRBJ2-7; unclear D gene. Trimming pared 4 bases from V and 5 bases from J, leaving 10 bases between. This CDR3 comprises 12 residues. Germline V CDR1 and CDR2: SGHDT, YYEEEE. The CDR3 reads CASSRWAHEQYV. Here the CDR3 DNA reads TGTGCCAGCAGCCGTTGGGCCCACGAGCAGTACGTC.

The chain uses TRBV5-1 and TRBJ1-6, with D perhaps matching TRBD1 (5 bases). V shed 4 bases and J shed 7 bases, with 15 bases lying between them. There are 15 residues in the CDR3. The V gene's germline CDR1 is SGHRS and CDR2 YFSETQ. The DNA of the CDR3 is TGCGCCAGCAGCCCGTCCGGGACGGAAAATTCACCCCTCCACTTT. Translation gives CASSPSGTENSPLHF.

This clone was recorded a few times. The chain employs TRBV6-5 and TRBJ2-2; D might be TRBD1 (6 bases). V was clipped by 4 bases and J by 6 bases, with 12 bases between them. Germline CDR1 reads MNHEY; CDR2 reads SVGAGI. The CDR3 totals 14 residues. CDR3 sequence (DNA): TGTGCCAGCAGTTGGACAGCTAATCCCGGGGAGCTGTTTTTT. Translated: CASSWTANPGELFF.

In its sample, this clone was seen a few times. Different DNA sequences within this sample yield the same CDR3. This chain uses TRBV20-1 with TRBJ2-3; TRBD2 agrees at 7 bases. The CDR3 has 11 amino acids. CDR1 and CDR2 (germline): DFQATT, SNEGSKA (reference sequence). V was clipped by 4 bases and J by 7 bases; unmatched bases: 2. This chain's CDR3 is CSAILANTQYF. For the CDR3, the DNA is TGCAGTGCTATACTAGCGAATACGCAGTATTTT.

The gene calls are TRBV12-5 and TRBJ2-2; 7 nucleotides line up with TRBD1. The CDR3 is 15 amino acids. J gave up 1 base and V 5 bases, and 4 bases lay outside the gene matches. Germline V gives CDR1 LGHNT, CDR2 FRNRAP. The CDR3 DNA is TGTGCTAGTGGTCAGGACAGGAGGAACACCGGGGAGCTGTTTTTT. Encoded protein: CASGQDRRNTGELFF. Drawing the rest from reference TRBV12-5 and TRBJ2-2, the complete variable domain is DARVTQTPRHKVTEMGQEVTMRCQPILGHNTVFWYRQTMMQGLELLAYFRNRAPLDDSGMPKDRFSAEMPDATLATLKIQPSEPRDSAVYFCASGQDRRNTGELFFGEGSRLTVL.

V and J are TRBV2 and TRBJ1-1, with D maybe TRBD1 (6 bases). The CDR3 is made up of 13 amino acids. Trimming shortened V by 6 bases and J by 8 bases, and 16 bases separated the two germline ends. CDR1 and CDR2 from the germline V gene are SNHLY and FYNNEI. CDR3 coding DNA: TGTGCCAGCAGCCTCAGACAGGACTTGGAAGCTTTCTTT. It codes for CASSLRQDLEAFF.

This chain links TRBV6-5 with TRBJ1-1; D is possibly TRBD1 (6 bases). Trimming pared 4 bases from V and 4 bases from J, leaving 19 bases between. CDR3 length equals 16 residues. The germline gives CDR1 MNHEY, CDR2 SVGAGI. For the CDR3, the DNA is TGTGCCAGCAGTTCAAACAGGGTAAAGTTAAGCACTGAAGCTTTCTTT. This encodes CASSSNRVKLSTEAFF.

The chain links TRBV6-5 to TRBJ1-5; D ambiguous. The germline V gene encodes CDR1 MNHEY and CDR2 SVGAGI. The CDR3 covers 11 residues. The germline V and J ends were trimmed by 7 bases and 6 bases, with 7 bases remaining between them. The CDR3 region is CASIYSQPQHF. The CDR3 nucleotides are TGTGCCAGCATTTATAGTCAGCCCCAGCATTTT.

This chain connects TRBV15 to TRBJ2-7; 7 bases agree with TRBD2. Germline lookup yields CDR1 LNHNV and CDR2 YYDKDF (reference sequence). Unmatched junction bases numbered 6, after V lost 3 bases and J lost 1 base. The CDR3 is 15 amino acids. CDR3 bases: TGTGCCACCAGCAGGGGAGGGAGTAGGTCCTACGAGCAGTACGTC. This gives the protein CATSRGGSRSYEQYV.

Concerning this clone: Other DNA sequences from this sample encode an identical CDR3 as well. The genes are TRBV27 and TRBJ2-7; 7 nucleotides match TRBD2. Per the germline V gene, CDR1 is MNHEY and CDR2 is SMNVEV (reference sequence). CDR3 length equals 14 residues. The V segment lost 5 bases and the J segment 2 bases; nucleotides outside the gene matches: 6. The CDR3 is CASSPGTTAYEQYF. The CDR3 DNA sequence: TGTGCCAGCAGTCCCGGGACTACTGCCTACGAGCAGTACTTC.

CDR3 DNA sequence: TGTGCCAGCAGTCCCAGTGGGGGGGCTCATGGCTACACCTTC. It translates to CASSPSGGAHGYTF. V is TRBV27 and J is TRBJ1-2, with D possibly matching TRBD1 (6 bases). Germline V gene data show CDR1 as MNHEY and CDR2 as SMNVEV (reference sequence). V lost 5 bases and J 6 bases, leaving 16 bases between the germline ends. The CDR3 has 14 amino acids.

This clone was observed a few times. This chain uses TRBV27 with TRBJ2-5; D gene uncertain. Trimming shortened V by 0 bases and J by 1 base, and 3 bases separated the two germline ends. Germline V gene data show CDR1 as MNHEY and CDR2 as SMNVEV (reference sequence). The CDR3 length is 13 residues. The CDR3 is CASSLSIQETQYF. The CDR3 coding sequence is TGTGCCAGCAGTTTATCTATCCAAGAGACCCAGTACTTC.

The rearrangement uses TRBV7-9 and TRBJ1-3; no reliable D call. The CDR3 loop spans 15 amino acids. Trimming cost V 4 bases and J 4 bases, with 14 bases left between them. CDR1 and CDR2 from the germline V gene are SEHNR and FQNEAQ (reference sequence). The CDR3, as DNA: TGTGCCAGCAGCTCCTCGGTGCCAGAGGGAAACACCATATATTTT. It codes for CASSSSVPEGNTIYF.

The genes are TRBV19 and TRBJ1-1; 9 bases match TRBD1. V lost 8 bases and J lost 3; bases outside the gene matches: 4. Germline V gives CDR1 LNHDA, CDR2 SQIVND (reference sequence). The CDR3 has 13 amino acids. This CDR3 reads CASQTGGYTEAFF. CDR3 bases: TGTGCCAGTCAAACAGGGGGCTACACTGAAGCTTTCTTT.

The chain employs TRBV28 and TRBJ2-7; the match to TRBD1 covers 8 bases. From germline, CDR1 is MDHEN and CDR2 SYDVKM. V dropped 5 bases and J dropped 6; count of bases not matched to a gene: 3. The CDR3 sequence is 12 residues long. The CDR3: CASSQGQVEQYV. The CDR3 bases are TGTGCCAGCAGTCAGGGACAGGTCGAGCAGTACGTC.

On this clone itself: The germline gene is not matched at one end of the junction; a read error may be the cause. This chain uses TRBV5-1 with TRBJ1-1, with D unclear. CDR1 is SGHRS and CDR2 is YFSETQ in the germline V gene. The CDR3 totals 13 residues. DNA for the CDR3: TGCGCCAGCGGCTTGTTAGGAGGCACTGAAGCTTTCTTT. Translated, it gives CASGLLGGTEAFF.

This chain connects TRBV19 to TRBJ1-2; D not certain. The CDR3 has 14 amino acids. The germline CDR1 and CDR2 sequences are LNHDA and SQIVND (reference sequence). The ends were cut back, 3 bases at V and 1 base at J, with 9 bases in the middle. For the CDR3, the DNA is TGTGCCAGTAGTATGATACAGAGTAACTATGGCTACACCTTC. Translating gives CASSMIQSNYGYTF.

The DNA of the CDR3 is TGTGCCAGCAGTGAGGACGCTGGAAACACCATATATTTT. Translated: CASSEDAGNTIYF. J is TRBJ1-3 and V is TRBV2; D gene unclear. Deletions cut 3 bases from V and 2 bases from J, with 5 bases between. The CDR3 is made up of 13 amino acids. The germline CDR1 and CDR2 sequences are SNHLY and FYNNEI.

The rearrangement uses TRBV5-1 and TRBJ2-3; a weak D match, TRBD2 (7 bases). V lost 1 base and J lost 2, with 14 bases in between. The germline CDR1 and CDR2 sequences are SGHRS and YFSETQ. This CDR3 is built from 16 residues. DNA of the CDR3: TGCGCCAGCAGCTTGCGCGCGGGGGCCTACACAGATACGCAGTATTTT. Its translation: CASSLRAGAYTDTQYF.

The DNA of the CDR3 is TGTGCCAGCAGCCAGCTTACGCCAGTACCTTTCTTT. This gives the protein CASSQLTPVPFF. The V gene is TRBV16, the J gene TRBJ1-1, with no clear D. Germline CDR1 reads KGHSY; CDR2 reads FQNENV. This CDR3 is built from 12 residues. V was trimmed by 3 bases and J by 12 bases, leaving 14 bases between them.